This TCR beta chain came from a study of shared T cell receptors in the human thymus. CDR3 length: 12 residues. V lost 7 bases to trimming and J lost 3 bases, with 8 bases between them. Germline CDR1 reads SGDLS; CDR2 reads YYNGEE. Profiling relied on immunoSEQ multiplex PCR, and the TCRdb table lists in-frame clones only, not all of them. The table lists 65,000 to 70,000 clones, about 96% of them singletons. What was sequenced was thymocytes. The sequence was obtained from a human donor. The V and J genes are TRBV9 and TRBJ2-4, with D perhaps TRBD2 (6 bases). The CDR3 loop reads CASGGDKNIQYF. The CDR3 DNA follows: TGTGCCAGCGGCGGGGACAAAAACATTCAGTACTTC. Supplemented by reference TRBV9 and TRBJ2-4, the full variable domain reads DSGVTQTPKHLITATGQRVTLRCSPRSGDLSVYWYQQSLDQGLQFLIQYYNGEERAKGNILERFSAQQFPDLHSELNLSSLELGDSALYFCASGGDKNIQYFGAGTRLSVL.